The next 25 T cell receptor beta chains were all read from a single sample in a study of cytomegalovirus exposure and HLA in healthy donors. The PCR contained 60 Vbeta and 13 Jbeta primers. Profiled with immunoSEQ multiplex PCR; TCRdb holds only in-frame clones, not every one. This table holds fewer than 250,000 clones, roughly 86% found once. The material sequenced was PBMCs. Receptors were obtained from a man aged 40-49 years in good health and CMV-seropositive.

The genes are TRBV11-3 and TRBJ2-7; D unclear. V was cut by 5 bases and J by 2 bases, with 13 bases left in between. Germline V gene data show CDR1 as SGHNT and CDR2 as YENEEA. This CDR3 is 14 amino acids long. The CDR3 spells CASSLSGRPYEQYF. Here the CDR3 DNA reads TGTGCCAGCAGCCTTTCGGGTAGGCCCTACGAGCAGTACTTC.

This clone was seen only a few times. The rearrangement links TRBV7-2 to TRBJ2-3; the match to TRBD2 covers 7 bases. CDR1 SGHTA and CDR2 FQGNSA come from the germline V gene. V trimming: 3 bases; J trimming: 2 bases; junction bases outside the gene matches: 2. The CDR3 contains 14 residues. The CDR3 here is CASSFLAVTDTQYF. DNA of the CDR3: TGTGCCAGCAGCTTCCTAGCGGTCACAGATACGCAGTATTTT.

The sample holds a few counts of this clone. This rearrangement joins TRBV6-5 to TRBJ1-2; D may be TRBD1 (5 bases). The CDR3 is 15 residues long. Germline-derived CDR1 and CDR2 are MNHEY and SVGAGI. V shed 2 bases and J shed 7 bases, with 17 bases lying between them. The CDR3 here is CASSYLTGGDGGYTF. The DNA for the CDR3 is TGTGCCAGCAGTTACCTCACCGGGGGGGATGGTGGCTACACCTTC.

The chain's CDR3 is CASSFLSSLPGQNSDTQYF. The CDR3 DNA reads as TGTGCCAGCAGCTTTTTATCCTCTCTTCCGGGACAGAATTCAGATACGCAGTATTTT. The rearrangement uses TRBV5-6 and TRBJ2-3; 7 bases map to TRBD1. The CDR3 spans 19 residues. V lost 2 bases and J lost 4; bases outside the gene matches: 19. Germline V CDR1 and CDR2: SGHDT, YYEEEE.

The rearrangement links TRBV6-5 to TRBJ2-5, with 7 positions matching TRBD2. V was pared by 6 bases and J by 5 bases, with 3 bases of the junction left unmatched. CDR1 is MNHEY and CDR2 is SVGAGI in the germline V gene. This CDR3 is 12 amino acids long. CDR3 bases: TGTGCCAGCAGCTGGGGGGGGGAGACCCAGTACTTC. Translation: CASSWGGETQYF.

The rearrangement links TRBV6-6 to TRBJ1-2, with D perhaps matching TRBD1 (5 bases). V was cut by 7 bases and J by 7 bases, with 19 bases left in between. The germline V gene encodes CDR1 MNHNY and CDR2 SVGAGI (reference sequence). The CDR3 contains 14 residues. This chain's CDR3 is CASIPPGGAGGYTF. For the CDR3, the DNA is TGTGCCAGCATTCCCCCAGGTGGGGCTGGTGGCTACACCTTC.

The chain recombines TRBV10-3 with TRBJ2-7; D may be TRBD2 (6 bases). The CDR3 length is 14 residues. V lost 2 bases and J 1 base, leaving 9 bases between the germline ends. Germline lookup yields CDR1 ENHRY and CDR2 SYGVKD. CDR3 in DNA: TGTGCCATCAGTGAGGGGCTAGCGTCCTACGAGCAGTACTTC. Protein product: CAISEGLASYEQYF.

The V and J genes are TRBV27 and TRBJ2-1; 7 positions agree with TRBD1. The CDR3 extends over 14 amino acids. The germline V gene encodes CDR1 MNHEY and CDR2 SMNVEV (reference sequence). After removal of 1 base from V and 9 bases from J, the junction contained 6 bases not matched to a gene. DNA of the CDR3: TGTGCCAGCAGTTTATTAGAGGGGGCGGGTGAGCAGTTCTTC. Protein: CASSLLEGAGEQFF.

This rearrangement joins TRBV2 to TRBJ2-2, with 7 bases lining up with TRBD1. The CDR3 is 15 residues long. Trimming removed 4 bases from V and 0 bases from J; junction bases left unmatched: 2. Per the germline V gene, CDR1 is SNHLY and CDR2 is FYNNEI. CDR3 in amino acids: CASSGDSANTGELFF. CDR3 sequence (DNA): TGTGCCAGCAGTGGGGACAGCGCGAACACCGGGGAGCTGTTTTTT.

The chain recombines TRBV4-2 with TRBJ2-7; 13 nucleotides agree with TRBD2. Trimming took 5 bases from V and 5 from J; bases not matched to a gene: 6. The CDR3 is 15 amino acids. Germline CDR1 is LGHNA and CDR2 is YNFKEQ. The CDR3 spells CASSVALAGGNEQYF. DNA for the CDR3: TGTGCCAGCAGCGTTGCACTAGCGGGAGGGAACGAGCAGTACTTC.

The chain uses TRBV5-4 and TRBJ1-3; the D gene is possibly TRBD1 (5 bases). Trimming took off 1 base at V and 2 bases at J, with 16 bases between the two ends. CDR3 length: 17 amino acids. The germline V gene has CDR1 SGHNT and CDR2 YYREEE (reference sequence). CDR3 nucleotides: TGTGCCAGCAGCTTGTTTATCGGAGGGGCTGCTGGAAACACCATATATTTT. It translates to CASSLFIGGAAGNTIYF.

This chain links TRBV28 with TRBJ2-3; tentative D call: TRBD2 (6 bases). The CDR3 totals 16 residues. Germline CDR1 is MDHEN and CDR2 is SYDVKM. Trimming left V 5 bases short and J 1 base short, with 16 bases between. CDR3 residues: CASSGGLGVGTDTQYF. DNA for the CDR3: TGTGCCAGCAGTGGGGGGTTAGGGGTAGGCACAGATACGCAGTATTTT. The complete variable domain, with remaining parts taken from reference TRBV28 and TRBJ2-3, reads DVKVTQSSRYLVKRTGEKVFLECVQDMDHENMFWYRQDPGLGLRLIYFSYDVKMKEKGDIPEGYSVSREKKERFSLILESASTNQTSMYLCASSGGLGVGTDTQYFGPGTRLTVL.

J is TRBJ2-7 and V is TRBV11-2; the match to TRBD1 covers 7 bases. The CDR3 spans 13 residues. The V and J ends lost 4 bases and 4 bases, in that order; junction bases with no gene match: 4. Germline V lookup: CDR1 SGHAT, CDR2 FQNNGV. The CDR3 coding sequence is TGTGCCAGCAGCTCGTACAGGGGTTACGAGCAGTACTTC. Translating gives CASSSYRGYEQYF.

The rearrangement joins TRBV2 to TRBJ2-3, with a weak D call TRBD2 (5 bases). Trimming removed 10 bases from V and 0 bases from J, with 20 bases in between. The CDR3 contains 16 residues. The germline gives CDR1 SNHLY, CDR2 FYNNEI. CDR3 DNA: TGTGCCAACCCCCCCCCAGCGGACCACAGCACAGATACGCAGTATTTT. Its translation is CANPPPADHSTDTQYF.

Details on this clone: The junction departs from the called germline gene at one end, perhaps through a read error. The chain carries TRBV5-1 and TRBJ1-1, with D perhaps matching TRBD1 (5 bases). The V gene's germline CDR1 is SGHRS and CDR2 YFSETQ. The CDR3 loop spans 14 amino acids. In DNA, the CDR3 is TGTGCCAGCAGCACTTTTGGGGCCAACACTGAAGCTTTCTTT. It encodes CASSTFGANTEAFF.

This chain's CDR3 is CASSTNSGRVSYEQYF. The CDR3 DNA reads TGTGCCAGCAGTACCAATAGCGGGAGGGTGTCCTACGAGCAGTACTTC. The chain is built from TRBV6-4 and TRBJ2-7; TRBD2 matches 11 bases. Germline V CDR1 and CDR2: MRHNA, SNTAGT. The CDR3 extends over 16 amino acids. V was clipped by 5 bases and J by 1 base; unmatched bases: 7.

As DNA, the CDR3 is TGTGCCAGCAGCGCTTTAGCGGGAGGGTTTTACAATGAGCAGTTCTTC. Protein product: CASSALAGGFYNEQFF. This chain connects TRBV9 to TRBJ2-1; 11 nucleotides line up with TRBD2. The germline V gene encodes CDR1 SGDLS and CDR2 YYNGEE. Trimming at V came to 3 bases and at J to 4 bases, leaving 6 bases not matched to a gene. This CDR3 is 16 amino acids long. Full variable domain (outside the CDR3, taken from reference TRBV9 and TRBJ2-1): DSGVTQTPKHLITATGQRVTLRCSPRSGDLSVYWYQQSLDQGLQFLIQYYNGEERAKGNILERFSAQQFPDLHSELNLSSLELGDSALYFCASSALAGGFYNEQFFGPGTRLTVL.

The J gene is TRBJ1-1, the V gene TRBV5-1; the match to TRBD1 covers 10 bases. Per the germline V gene, CDR1 is SGHRS and CDR2 is YFSETQ. CDR3 length equals 15 residues. J gave up 6 bases and V 4 bases, and 9 bases lay outside the gene matches. CDR3 protein: CASSLQGQGISEAFF. CDR3 coding DNA: TGCGCCAGCAGCCTACAGGGACAGGGGATATCTGAAGCTTTCTTT.

This sequence joins TRBV29-1 and TRBJ1-2, with D unclear. The CDR3 runs 12 residues. Germline CDR1 reads SQVTM; CDR2 reads ANQGSEA. Deletions cut 3 bases from V and 2 bases from J, with 7 bases between. The DNA for the CDR3 is TGCAGCGTTGAGGCGGGGAACTATGGCTACACCTTC. It is translated as CSVEAGNYGYTF.

In its sample, this clone was seen a few times. The CDR3 DNA follows: TGCGCCAGCAGCCAAGATCTAACTACCCTCTACGAGCAGTACTTC. Translating it yields CASSQDLTTLYEQYF. The V and J genes are TRBV4-1 and TRBJ2-7, with D unresolved. The V end was cut by 0 bases, the J end by 3 bases, with 12 bases between. CDR3 length: 15 residues. The V gene's germline CDR1 is MGHRA and CDR2 YSYEKL.

V usage is TRBV7-2 and J usage is TRBJ1-5; 8 positions agree with TRBD1. The CDR3 loop spans 15 amino acids. V lost 1 base and J lost 5; bases outside the gene matches: 4. Germline V lookup: CDR1 SGHTA, CDR2 FQGNSA. CDR3 loop: CASSLVATGDQPQHF. In DNA form, the CDR3 reads TGTGCCAGCAGCTTAGTCGCGACAGGGGATCAGCCCCAGCATTTT.

The CDR3 region is CASSTNSYGYTF. CDR3 DNA: TGTGCCAGCAGCACGAACAGCTATGGCTACACCTTC. The chain uses TRBV7-9 and TRBJ1-2, with D hard to call. The CDR3 consists of 12 residues. Germline CDR1 reads SEHNR; CDR2 reads FQNEAQ (reference sequence). Trimming took 5 bases from V and 4 from J, leaving 8 bases between them.

The rearrangement uses TRBV6-5 and TRBJ1-4, with D tentatively TRBD1 (6 bases). The length of the CDR3 is 14 residues. V gave up 7 bases and J gave up 8 bases, with 17 bases separating them. Germline CDR1 and CDR2: MNHEY and SVGAGI. Written as DNA, the CDR3 is TGTGCCAGCAAAGAGGGTGGGAGGGGGGAAAAACTGTTTTTT. Its translation is CASKEGGRGEKLFF.

The J gene is TRBJ2-1, the V gene TRBV18; TRBD2 agrees at 10 bases. Germline CDR1 is KGHSH and CDR2 is LQKENI. The CDR3 runs to 16 residues. The trim removed 3 bases at V and 8 bases at J, leaving 10 bases unmatched. The CDR3 sequence: CASSPSASGSSYEQFF. As DNA, the CDR3 is TGTGCCAGCTCACCTTCGGCTAGCGGGAGTAGTTATGAGCAGTTCTTC.

The gene calls are TRBV5-4 and TRBJ2-1; maybe TRBD1 (6 bases). The CDR3 runs 15 residues. The germline V and J ends were trimmed by 1 base and 7 bases, with 15 bases remaining between them. The germline gives CDR1 SGHNT, CDR2 YYREEE (reference sequence). The CDR3 DNA follows: TGTGCCAGCAGCTTGCAGGGGATTCAAGAGAATGAGCAGTTCTTC. Amino acid sequence: CASSLQGIQENEQFF.